This entry lists 20 T cell receptor beta chains sequenced from one sample in a study of T cells expressing NK-cell markers. TCRdb reprocessed the 5' RACE reads and reports one entry per CDR3 protein, with no DNA. This table holds some 410,000 distinct CDR3 sequences. Sequencing used blood T cells: a sorted CD56 or NKG2C T cell subset, CD4+ or CD8+ T cells, or bulk PBMC T cells (not recorded which). The receptors shown here come from a woman between 18 and 70 years old in good health.

The chain recombines TRBV19 with TRBJ2-1; TCRdb calls TRBD2, which cannot be checked without DNA. CDR3 length equals 16 residues. Germline-derived CDR1 and CDR2 are LNHDA and SQIVND (reference sequence). CDR3 residues: CASSIEATSGGIEQFF.

The chain uses TRBV12-3 or TRBV12-4 and TRBJ2-6; there is no DNA to check the TCRdb D call of TRBD2. The CDR3 is 15 residues long. CDR3 sequence: CASSPSGSGANVLTF.

The rearrangement uses TRBV7-2 and TRBJ2-5; TCRdb's D gene call, TRBD2, goes unchecked for lack of DNA. Germline loops: CDR1 SGHTA, CDR2 FQGNSA. This CDR3 is 17 amino acids long. The CDR3 loop reads CASSPPKTSGGGKTQYF.

This sequence joins TRBV10-2 and TRBJ2-1; checking the TCRdb D call of TRBD2 is not possible without DNA. The CDR3 spans 13 residues. Germline V CDR1 and CDR2: WSHSY, SAAADI. The CDR3: CASYLSGGGEQFF.

This chain joins TRBV6-1 and TRBJ2-1; the D call from TCRdb, TRBD2, cannot be confirmed without DNA. The CDR3 totals 13 residues. From germline, CDR1 is MNHNS and CDR2 SASEGT. CDR3 protein: CATRVSANNEQFF.

The chain has TRBV19 and TRBJ2-1. This CDR3 comprises 14 residues. Germline values: CDR1 LNHDA, CDR2 SQIVND (reference sequence). The CDR3 protein is CASSIVDSYNEQFF.

The genes are TRBV20-1 and TRBJ1-5; TCRdb proposes TRBD1, but this gene call is untestable without DNA. Germline loops: CDR1 DFQATT, CDR2 SNEGSKA (reference sequence). The CDR3 runs to 15 residues. CDR3 loop: CSARDAQGSNQPQHF.

The chain uses TRBV12-3 or TRBV12-4 and TRBJ1-5; TCRdb's assignment of TRBD1 cannot be checked, as there is no DNA. The CDR3 has 16 amino acids. The chain's CDR3 is CASSTDRVKSYQPQHF.

This rearrangement joins TRBV3-1 to TRBJ2-5; absent DNA, TCRdb's TRBD1 call cannot be checked. The CDR3 runs to 18 residues. Germline loops: CDR1 LGHDT, CDR2 YNNKEL (reference sequence). The CDR3 loop is CASSRTLPGTIYQETQYF.

The V and J genes are TRBV12-3 or TRBV12-4 and TRBJ1-3; the TCRdb call, TRBD1, lacks DNA for checking. The CDR3 has 16 amino acids. The CDR3 here is CASSHLLGHSGNTIYF.

The rearrangement joins TRBV20-1 to TRBJ2-7; TCRdb's D call of TRBD2 is untestable without DNA. The CDR3 is 14 amino acids. Per germline, CDR1 DFQATT and CDR2 SNEGSKA (reference sequence). CDR3 in amino acids: CSAPASGTSYEQYF.

The J gene is TRBJ2-7, the V gene TRBV9. Germline CDR1 is SGDLS and CDR2 is YYNGEE. The CDR3 sequence is 14 residues long. CDR3 sequence: CASSVGQSTYEQYF.

The CDR3 reads CASSTRGSGNTIYF. V gene TRBV6-1 combines with J gene TRBJ1-3; TCRdb proposes TRBD1, but this gene call is untestable without DNA. Germline V CDR1 and CDR2: MNHNS, SASEGT. This CDR3 is 14 amino acids long.

The chain employs TRBV20-1 and TRBJ2-1. Germline CDR1 DFQATT, CDR2 SNEGSKA (reference sequence). The CDR3 sequence is 14 residues long. CDR3 amino acids: CSANGLSSYNEQFF.

CDR3 protein: CASNLPVPLGEQYF. The chain employs TRBV5-4 and TRBJ2-7; TCRdb calls TRBD2, which cannot be checked without DNA. This CDR3 is built from 14 residues. The germline V gene has CDR1 SGHNT and CDR2 YYREEE (reference sequence).

CDR3 residues: CASRLGTGELFF. The chain links TRBV25-1 to TRBJ2-2. The CDR3 consists of 12 residues. Germline CDR1 is MGHDK and CDR2 is SYGVNS.

The genes are TRBV6-2 or TRBV6-3 and TRBJ2-2; absent DNA, TCRdb's TRBD1 call cannot be checked. The germline CDR1 and CDR2 sequences are MNHEY and SVGEGT. The CDR3 length is 15 residues. The CDR3 is CASTLGGGRTGELFF.

The rearrangement joins TRBV20-1 to TRBJ2-3; the TRBD2 assignment by TCRdb is unverifiable without DNA. Germline CDR1 DFQATT, CDR2 SNEGSKA (reference sequence). The CDR3 is 15 residues long. The CDR3 sequence is CSARTEIGGGGTQYF.

The chain joins TRBV20-1 to TRBJ2-3. Germline CDR1 reads DFQATT; CDR2 reads SNEGSKA (reference sequence). CDR3 length: 14 residues. The CDR3 protein is CSARRTSSTDTQYF.

The V gene is TRBV7-3, the J gene TRBJ1-1; the D call of TRBD1 rests on TCRdb alone, since no DNA is present to check it. The CDR3 is 13 residues long. Germline V gene sequence: CDR1 SGHTA, CDR2 FQGTGA. The CDR3 here is CASSQGQQSAAFF.